The entry below gives a single T cell receptor beta chain sequence along with its context. Its specificity is not known. The V gene's germline CDR1 is GTSNPN and CDR2 SVGIG (reference sequence). Trimming left V 5 bases short and J 4 bases short, with 15 bases between. The CDR3 consists of 15 residues. Each sample yielded about 9.2 x 10^4 assayed TCR templates. The data were produced by immunoSEQ multiplex PCR, yet TCRdb's version contains in-frame clones alone and is incomplete. The sample carries roughly 100,000 clones, around nine tenths recorded once. The data stem from a study of siplizumab effects on memory and regulatory T cells. The study's findings and limits: Some alloreactive sequences were traceable to unstimulated CD4+ memory cells, and siplizumab significantly reduced them. Researchers did not confirm the suppressive function of proliferating Tregs from siplizumab cultures. Just a small share of alloreactive clones was traced back to unstimulated subsets.

The sequenced sample was non-Treg CD4+ T cells sorted from blood. The sequence came from a human donor in good health. The chain carries TRBV30 and TRBJ2-6; the D is unclear. DNA of the CDR3: TGTGCCTGGTCTGACCGAGCTAGGGGGGCCAACGTCCTGACTTTC. This translates into CAWSDRARGANVLTF.